The 31 T cell receptor beta chains reported below all come from one sample, sequenced in a study of radiotherapy plus CTLA-4 blockade in lung cancer. Profiling relied on immunoSEQ multiplex PCR, and the TCRdb table lists in-frame clones only, not all of them. The sample includes about 40,000 clones, 80% to 90% of them seen just once. The sequencing here drew on peripheral blood, taken from a patient treated with radiotherapy plus ipilimumab. These receptor sequences come from a human donor with non-small cell lung cancer whose response to radiotherapy plus ipilimumab could not be evaluated.

The V and J genes are TRBV4-1 and TRBJ2-5, with TRBD1 matching 8 bases. Judging by the DNA end, TRBJ2-7 fits better; the J call may be wrong. Looked up from germline, CDR1 is MGHRA and CDR2 is YSYEKL. This CDR3 is built from 17 residues. CDR3 in DNA: TGCGCCAGCAGCCCAGGGGGGATGGGACAGGAAGAACCCGAGCAGTACTTC. It is translated as CASSPGGMGQEEPEQYF.

CDR3 nucleotide sequence: TGTGCCAGCAGTTTACATCCGGGACAGGGGGTACTGAGGTATGGCTACACCTTC. It translates to CASSLHPGQGVLRYGYTF. The chain combines TRBV27 with TRBJ1-2, with 11 nucleotides matching TRBD1. CDR3 length equals 18 residues. CDR1 is MNHEY and CDR2 is SMNVEV in the germline V gene (reference sequence). V gave up 2 bases and J gave up 5 bases; unmatched junction bases: 13.

The chain carries TRBV27 and TRBJ2-7, with TRBD1 matching 10 bases. In germline, CDR1 is MNHEY, CDR2 SMNVEV (reference sequence). V lost 10 bases to trimming and J lost 7 bases; unmatched junction nucleotides: 16. The CDR3 length is 15 residues. The CDR3 DNA follows: TGTGCCACCTCCCTCGGGCTGGACAGGGGGTGGGAGCAGTACTTC. Protein product: CATSLGLDRGWEQYF.

There are a few counts of this clone. The V gene is TRBV5-6, the J gene TRBJ2-7; unclear D gene. Trimming removed 1 base at V and 1 base at J, with 9 bases between. Germline CDR1 and CDR2: SGHDT and YYEEEE. This CDR3 spans 14 amino acids. The DNA for the CDR3 is TGTGCCAGCAGCTTGCCGACGAGGTCCTACGAGCAGTACTTC. Protein product: CASSLPTRSYEQYF.

The table lists this clone with a few counts. The chain joins TRBV19 to TRBJ1-2; 8 nucleotides agree with TRBD1. This CDR3 region has 15 residues. CDR1 and CDR2 from the germline V gene are LNHDA and SQIVND (reference sequence). V lost 9 bases to trimming and J lost 8 bases; unmatched junction nucleotides: 17. The CDR3 DNA sequence: TGTGCCAGCAGCAAACCGGGACAGGCGATTGGGGGCTACACCTTC. Its protein product is CASSKPGQAIGGYTF.

DNA for the CDR3: TGTGCCAGCAGCGAAAGCGGGGAAGTCTACGAGCAGTACTTC. It specifies CASSESGEVYEQYF. This chain links TRBV11-2 with TRBJ2-7, with 7 bases that match TRBD2. The germline gives CDR1 SGHAT, CDR2 FQNNGV. Trimming at V came to 5 bases and at J to 3 bases, leaving 7 bases not matched to a gene. There are 14 residues in the CDR3.

This sequence joins TRBV10-2 and TRBJ2-7, with no clear D. V lost 8 bases and J lost 0, with 11 bases in between. From germline, CDR1 is WSHSY and CDR2 SAAADI. The CDR3 covers 13 residues. The CDR3 reads CASAVGYSYEQYF. In nucleotides, the CDR3 is TGCGCCAGCGCCGTGGGCTACTCCTACGAGCAGTACTTC.

V is TRBV6-1 and J is TRBJ1-2, with unresolved D. This CDR3 contains 11 residues. The germline V gene has CDR1 MNHNS and CDR2 SASEGT. Trimming shortened V by 7 bases and J by 2 bases, and 5 bases separated the two germline ends. The CDR3 DNA reads as TGTGCCAGCACTGTGAACTATGGCTACACCTTC. Translating it yields CASTVNYGYTF.

This chain links TRBV6-4 with TRBJ2-6; no definite D call. There are 15 residues in the CDR3. Per the germline V gene, CDR1 is MRHNA and CDR2 is SNTAGT. Trimming cost V 5 bases and J 4 bases, with 12 bases left between them. This CDR3 reads CASSPQPAGANVLTF. The CDR3 coding sequence is TGTGCCAGCAGTCCCCAACCCGCGGGGGCCAACGTCCTGACTTTC.

The gene calls are TRBV7-2 and TRBJ2-5; tentatively, D is TRBD2 (6 bases). CDR1 is SGHTA and CDR2 is FQGNSA in the germline V gene. V shed 5 bases and J shed 2 bases, with 15 bases lying between them. The CDR3 totals 15 residues. CDR3 residues: CASSPPRAGQETQYF. The CDR3 region has the DNA TGTGCCAGCAGCCCCCCGCGGGCGGGGCAAGAGACCCAGTACTTC.

In regard to this clone: This CDR3 is also generated by other DNA sequences in the sample. V is TRBV6-1 and J is TRBJ1-4; tentative D call: TRBD1 (5 bases). The V gene's germline CDR1 is MNHNS and CDR2 SASEGT. The ends were cut back, 7 bases at V and 6 bases at J, with 18 bases in the middle. The CDR3 has 15 residues. The CDR3 DNA is TGTGCCAGCACCGACGGGGGAGTAGGTCATGAAAAACTGTTTTTT. It encodes CASTDGGVGHEKLFF.

This clone has more than one count but fewer than ten. V gene TRBV28 combines with J gene TRBJ1-2, with D possibly being TRBD1 (5 bases). Germline-derived CDR1 and CDR2 are MDHEN and SYDVKM. The V and J ends lost 6 bases and 1 base respectively, with 9 bases between them. This CDR3 is built from 13 residues. In nucleotides, the CDR3 is TGTGCCAGCAGGTGGGGCGGTAACTATGGCTACACCTTC. Translated, it gives CASRWGGNYGYTF.

The chain links TRBV5-5 to TRBJ2-3; 7 bases map to TRBD1. CDR3 size: 15 residues. Germline values: CDR1 SGHKS, CDR2 YYEKEE (reference sequence). Trimming removed 0 bases from V and 2 bases from J; junction bases left unmatched: 3. The CDR3: CASSLETGITDTQYF. CDR3 coding DNA: TGTGCCAGCAGCTTGGAGACAGGGATCACAGATACGCAGTATTTT.

This chain connects TRBV6-5 to TRBJ1-1, with TRBD1 matching 8 bases. This CDR3 contains 14 residues. CDR1 and CDR2 from the germline V gene are MNHEY and SVGAGI. Trimming at V came to 6 bases and at J to 5 bases, leaving 8 bases not matched to a gene. CDR3 protein: CASRDYRGRTEAFF. In DNA, the CDR3 is TGTGCCAGCAGGGATTACAGGGGGAGGACTGAAGCTTTCTTT.

The rearrangement joins TRBV7-2 to TRBJ2-5; tentatively, D is TRBD1 (5 bases). Per germline, CDR1 SGHTA and CDR2 FQGNSA. CDR3 length equals 15 residues. Trimming took 1 base from V and 5 from J, leaving 14 bases between them. CDR3 loop: CASSLVRQGRETQYF. The CDR3 nucleotides read TGTGCCAGCAGCTTAGTTAGGCAGGGTCGGGAGACCCAGTACTTC.

This clone was observed once. The V gene is TRBV5-8, the J gene TRBJ1-2, with D possibly TRBD1 on 5 matching bases. Trimming cost V 2 bases and J 8 bases, with 25 bases left between them. Germline CDR1 SGHTS, CDR2 YDEGEE. The CDR3 sequence is 17 residues long. The CDR3 sequence is CASSFQDRLVVRRGYTF. CDR3 DNA: TGTGCCAGCAGCTTCCAAGACAGATTGGTGGTGAGAAGGGGCTACACCTTC.

The rearrangement uses TRBV28 and TRBJ2-5; TRBD2 matches at 7 bases. V was clipped by 5 bases and J by 1 base; unmatched bases: 10. CDR3 size: 16 residues. Germline V gene data show CDR1 as MDHEN and CDR2 as SYDVKM. For the CDR3, the DNA is TGTGCCAGCAGTAGTGTGGGGGGGTACGGCCAAGAGACCCAGTACTTC. It yields the protein CASSSVGGYGQETQYF.

This chain links TRBV11-2 with TRBJ2-1; perhaps TRBD2 as D (6 bases). Germline V CDR1 and CDR2: SGHAT, FQNNGV. Trimming pared 1 base from V and 12 bases from J, leaving 10 bases between. The CDR3 runs 12 residues. CDR3 sequence (DNA): TGTGCCAGCAGCTTAGTCGGGAGCGGGCAGTTCTTC. Its translation is CASSLVGSGQFF.

The chain is built from TRBV4-3 and TRBJ2-3, with 7 bases identical to TRBD2. This CDR3 is built from 16 residues. J lost 3 bases, V lost 4 bases, and 10 bases had no gene match. The V gene's germline CDR1 is LGHNA and CDR2 YSLEER. The CDR3 DNA sequence: TGCGCCAGCAGCCCCCCGCTCGGGGGAGGGACAGATACGCAGTATTTT. It specifies CASSPPLGGGTDTQYF.

The chain links TRBV4-3 to TRBJ2-2; 8 positions agree with TRBD2. Trimming removed 5 bases from V and 6 bases from J; junction bases left unmatched: 11. This CDR3 is built from 16 residues. Germline-derived CDR1 and CDR2 are LGHNA and YSLEER. This CDR3 reads CASSSGGAGAAGELFF. The CDR3 DNA sequence: TGCGCCAGCAGCTCCGGGGGGGCGGGGGCGGCCGGGGAGCTGTTTTTT.

This clone occurred once. The chain is built from TRBV7-9 and TRBJ2-7; D possibly corresponds to TRBD1 (6 bases). In germline, CDR1 is SEHNR, CDR2 FQNEAQ (reference sequence). The CDR3 runs to 13 residues. V was clipped by 5 bases and J by 0 bases, with 8 bases between them. CDR3 DNA sequence: TGTGCCAGCAGCCGACAGGTCTCCTACGAGCAGTACTTC. Translated: CASSRQVSYEQYF.

CDR3 DNA: TGTGCCAGCAGTCAGTCCGGGACTTCTCGTTTGGCGCAGTATTTT. Its translation: CASSQSGTSRLAQYF. The rearrangement uses TRBV28 and TRBJ2-3; TRBD2 is a possible D gene (6 bases). CDR1 and CDR2 from the germline V gene are MDHEN and SYDVKM. Trimming took off 5 bases at V and 10 bases at J, with 22 bases between the two ends. This CDR3 region has 15 residues.

The V and J genes are TRBV7-9 and TRBJ1-4, with D maybe TRBD1 (6 bases). CDR1 is SEHNR, CDR2 FQNEAQ, per germline (reference sequence). Trimming left V 5 bases short and J 4 bases short, with 17 bases between. CDR3 length equals 16 residues. The CDR3 DNA reads TGTGCCAGCAGCCGTTCCCAGGGGACCGTTAATGAAAAACTGTTTTTT. It codes for CASSRSQGTVNEKLFF.

The V call is TRBV27, the J call TRBJ2-1; the D gene is possibly TRBD1 (5 bases). Germline CDR1 is MNHEY and CDR2 is SMNVEV (reference sequence). The length of the CDR3 is 16 residues. Trimming cost V 3 bases and J 3 bases, with 15 bases left between them. For the CDR3, the DNA is TGTGCCAGCAGTTTGAAAAACTGGGGCAGCTACAATGAGCAGTTCTTC. Translation: CASSLKNWGSYNEQFF.

V is TRBV9 and J is TRBJ2-7, with 11 bases that match TRBD2. This CDR3 has 15 residues. Germline CDR1 is SGDLS and CDR2 is YYNGEE. Trimming took 4 bases from V and 4 from J; bases not matched to a gene: 7. The CDR3 DNA is TGTGCCAGCAGCCCATCCGGGACTAGCGGTTACGAGCAGTACTTC. The encoded protein is CASSPSGTSGYEQYF.

J is TRBJ1-1 and V is TRBV6-5; no clear D. V was pared by 5 bases and J by 4 bases, with 14 bases between. Germline loops: CDR1 MNHEY, CDR2 SVGAGI. The CDR3 is 14 amino acids. The CDR3 sequence is CASSGEGGRTEAFF. The CDR3 DNA is TGTGCCAGCAGTGGCGAGGGAGGGCGCACTGAAGCTTTCTTT.

V usage is TRBV27 and J usage is TRBJ2-7, with D possibly matching TRBD2 (6 bases). CDR1 is MNHEY, CDR2 SMNVEV, per germline (reference sequence). Trimming took off 4 bases at V and 0 bases at J, with 22 bases between the two ends. The CDR3 runs to 18 residues. The CDR3 loop reads CASSCLPGLALASYEQYF. The CDR3 region has the DNA TGTGCCAGCAGTTGTCTCCCCGGGCTAGCGTTGGCCTCCTACGAGCAGTACTTC.

This sequence joins TRBV5-4 and TRBJ1-2, with a weak D call TRBD1 (6 bases). Germline V gene sequence: CDR1 SGHNT, CDR2 YYREEE (reference sequence). The CDR3 is made up of 18 amino acids. The ends were cut back, 1 base at V and 4 bases at J, with 23 bases in the middle. CDR3 region: CASSLSPQGPPLGYGYTF. CDR3 DNA: TGTGCCAGCAGCTTGTCTCCCCAGGGGCCCCCCCTTGGCTATGGCTACACCTTC.

The chain employs TRBV5-4 and TRBJ1-4; D not resolved. This CDR3 has 14 residues. Germline CDR1 is SGHNT and CDR2 is YYREEE (reference sequence). Deletions cut 6 bases from V and 0 bases from J, with 9 bases between. The CDR3 DNA sequence: TGTGCCAGCAAAGACGGGGCAACTAATGAAAAACTGTTTTTT. Translation gives CASKDGATNEKLFF.

V gene TRBV5-6 combines with J gene TRBJ1-2; possible D gene TRBD1, 5 bases. Trimming removed 4 bases from V and 8 bases from J, with 9 bases in between. The CDR3 has 11 amino acids. Germline loops: CDR1 SGHDT, CDR2 YYEEEE. The CDR3 DNA reads as TGTGCCAGCAGCATCAACAGGGGCTACACCTTC. Translated: CASSINRGYTF.

The chain recombines TRBV6-1 with TRBJ1-5; D is uncertain. CDR1 MNHNS and CDR2 SASEGT come from the germline V gene. V lost 6 bases and J 0 bases, leaving 6 bases between the germline ends. CDR3 size: 13 residues. The CDR3 coding sequence is TGTGCCAGCAGCATTTTTAGCAATCAGCCCCAGCATTTT. Translating gives CASSIFSNQPQHF.